The 32 T cell receptor beta chains below all came from one sample that was sequenced in a study of T-cell memory formation after mild COVID-19 (dated by TCRdb to the early 2020s). The library was obtained by 5' RACE. Sequencer: Illumina NovaSeq 6000. In TCRdb, the public reads were trimmed at Q25 with fastp and aligned with MiXCR, with productive beta chains retained. Here each entry gathers all rows of one CDR3 protein and keeps the most common genes and DNA. The sample contains roughly 620,000 distinct CDR3 sequences, more than 15% of them found a single time. Jointly, the top ten make up around 11% of the sample. The source material was PBMCs or a T cell subset sorted from them (not recorded which). These receptors all stem from an adult woman who had mild COVID-19 (a few samples of this study predate the infection). The sample titles of this study are shuffled in the database, so cell type and time point are left out; the donor was told from shared clones.

This clonotype was observed at least ten times. V gene TRBV7-8 combines with J gene TRBJ2-5; the match to TRBD2 covers 10 bases. The V segment lost 2 bases and the J segment 4 bases; nucleotides outside the gene matches: 13. The V gene's germline CDR1 is SGHVS and CDR2 FQNEAQ. The CDR3 extends over 18 amino acids. For the CDR3, the DNA is TGTGCCAGCAGCTTACCCCAGCGGGAGGGCCCGAGGCGAGAGACCCAGTACTTC. This sequence encodes CASSLPQREGPRRETQYF.

V is TRBV7-2 and J is TRBJ1-2; D gene ambiguous. Germline V CDR1 and CDR2: SGHTA, FQGNSA. The CDR3 is 15 residues long. V lost 1 base to trimming and J lost 2 bases, with 11 bases between them. The CDR3 DNA reads as TGTGCCAGCAGCTTAGAAGTGGGTTGGAACTATGGCTACACCTTC. Translated, it gives CASSLEVGWNYGYTF.

Only a few counts were recorded for this clonotype. The chain is built from TRBV7-8 and TRBJ2-1; D remains unclear. CDR3 size: 16 residues. V lost 1 base, J lost 2 bases, and 12 bases lay in between. Germline V lookup: CDR1 SGHVS, CDR2 FQNEAQ. The CDR3 reads CASSLVPSPTYNEQFF. CDR3 DNA: TGTGCCAGCAGCTTAGTTCCTAGTCCGACCTACAATGAGCAGTTCTTC. The full variable domain, completed using reference TRBV7-8 and TRBJ2-1, is GAGVSQSPRYKVAKRGQDVALRCDPISGHVSLFWYQQALGQGPEFLTYFQNEAQLDKSGLPSDRFFAERPEGSVSTLKIQRTQQEDSAVYLCASSLVPSPTYNEQFFGPGTRLTVL.

This clonotype turned up a few times. The chain employs TRBV19 and TRBJ1-1, with TRBD1 as a possible D gene (6 bases). Germline CDR1 and CDR2: LNHDA and SQIVND (reference sequence). The CDR3 extends over 13 amino acids. CDR3 DNA: TGTGCTACACGGCCTAGGGGGGGCACTGAAGCTTTCTTT. It codes for CATRPRGGTEAFF.

V usage is TRBV5-6 and J usage is TRBJ1-5, with D perhaps matching TRBD1 (5 bases). This CDR3 contains 14 residues. Trimming removed 2 bases from V and 6 bases from J, with 12 bases in between. The V gene's germline CDR1 is SGHDT and CDR2 YYEEEE. The CDR3 reads CASSFGGGPQPQHF. CDR3 bases: TGTGCCAGCAGCTTCGGGGGGGGACCTCAGCCCCAGCATTTT.

The gene calls are TRBV4-3 and TRBJ2-3; TRBD1 aligns across 7 bases. Looked up from germline, CDR1 is LGHNA and CDR2 is YSLEER. V shed 0 bases and J 4 bases; nucleotides not matched to a gene: 4. This CDR3 is built from 15 residues. The CDR3 DNA reads as TGCGCCAGCAGCCAAGAGACAGGGTCGGCAGATACGCAGTATTTT. Amino acid sequence: CASSQETGSADTQYF.

V usage is TRBV7-9 and J usage is TRBJ2-5, with 7 bases fitting TRBD2. CDR1 and CDR2 from the germline V gene are SEHNR and FQNEAQ (reference sequence). This CDR3 is 16 amino acids long. V lost 8 bases and J lost 3; bases outside the gene matches: 15. The CDR3 sequence: CASSSGMGGTEETQYF. CDR3 coding DNA: TGTGCCAGCTCGTCCGGGATGGGGGGGACCGAAGAGACCCAGTACTTC.

The chain links TRBV19 to TRBJ2-7; D unresolved. Trimming removed 5 bases at V and 6 bases at J, with 14 bases between. This CDR3 has 13 amino acids. Germline V gives CDR1 LNHDA, CDR2 SQIVND (reference sequence). The chain's CDR3 is CASSSPTSGEQYF. The CDR3 DNA follows: TGTGCCAGTAGTTCCCCAACGTCCGGCGAGCAGTACTTC.

V is TRBV12-3 or TRBV12-4 and J is TRBJ1-2; D not certain. The CDR3 loop spans 11 amino acids. Trimming shortened V by 6 bases and J by 8 bases, and 10 bases separated the two germline ends. CDR3 sequence reads: CASSLDTGYTF. CDR3 nucleotide sequence: TGTGCCAGCAGCCTTGATACAGGCTACACCTTC.

The V call is TRBV5-1, the J call TRBJ2-3; D unclear. The CDR3 consists of 15 residues. CDR1 is SGHRS, CDR2 YFSETQ, per germline. V dropped 2 bases and J dropped 4 bases, with 14 bases sitting between them. The CDR3 region is CASSLGERGADTQYF. In DNA form, the CDR3 reads TGCGCCAGCAGCTTAGGAGAGCGAGGAGCAGATACGCAGTATTTT.

CDR3 region: CASSLEGGSHYEQYF. The CDR3 DNA is TGTGCCAGCAGCTTAGAGGGCGGGAGTCATTACGAGCAGTACTTC. This chain connects TRBV7-2 to TRBJ2-7, with 7 bases aligning to TRBD2. V trimming: 1 base; J trimming: 4 bases; junction bases outside the gene matches: 7. The CDR3 runs 15 residues. Germline loops: CDR1 SGHTA, CDR2 FQGNSA.

The rearrangement joins TRBV10-3 to TRBJ2-1; D possibly matches TRBD1 or TRBD2 (5 bases each). CDR3 length: 13 amino acids. Germline assignment: CDR1 ENHRY and CDR2 SYGVKD. Trimming cost V 8 bases and J 0 bases, with 8 bases left between them. CDR3 nucleotides: TGTGCCATCGGGGGTAGCTCCTACAATGAGCAGTTCTTC. It specifies CAIGGSSYNEQFF.

The CDR3 sequence is CASSSPKGPYEQYF. The CDR3 DNA sequence: TGTGCCAGCAGTTCCCCGAAGGGGCCCTACGAGCAGTACTTC. V is TRBV12-3 or TRBV12-4 and J is TRBJ2-7; a weak D match, TRBD1 (5 bases). The CDR3 is 14 residues long. Trimming took off 4 bases at V and 2 bases at J, with 12 bases between the two ends.

This clonotype was counted between two and nine times. The chain recombines TRBV27 with TRBJ2-2; D may be TRBD1 or TRBD2 (5 bases each). The CDR3 covers 13 residues. Germline CDR1 and CDR2: MNHEY and SMNVEV (reference sequence). V lost 11 bases, J lost 6 bases, and 16 bases lay in between. The CDR3, as DNA: TGTGCCTCCACGTGGGGGATCCCCGGGGAGCTGTTTTTT. Translation gives CASTWGIPGELFF.

This clonotype has just a few counts. The gene calls are TRBV29-1 and TRBJ2-7, with D possibly called TRBD1 or TRBD2 (5 bases each). This CDR3 region has 13 residues. V was shortened by 3 bases and J by 4 bases, with 13 bases between the two germline ends. CDR1 is SQVTM and CDR2 is ANQGSEA in the germline V gene. The chain's CDR3 is CSVDKGPDYEQYF. Here the CDR3 DNA reads TGCAGCGTTGATAAGGGACCCGATTACGAGCAGTACTTC.

CDR3 sequence: CASSQGPIEAGELFF. The CDR3 DNA reads as TGCGCCAGCAGCCAGGGACCGATTGAAGCCGGGGAGCTGTTTTTT. The rearrangement joins TRBV4-1 to TRBJ2-2, with D possibly called TRBD1 or TRBD2 (5 bases each). There are 15 residues in the CDR3. Germline assignment: CDR1 MGHRA and CDR2 YSYEKL. V lost 3 bases, J lost 6 bases, and 14 bases lay in between.

There are a few counts of this clonotype. J is TRBJ2-3 and V is TRBV24-1, with 7 bases lining up with TRBD2. The V segment lost 2 bases and the J segment 3 bases; nucleotides outside the gene matches: 10. CDR3 length: 17 amino acids. Germline lookup yields CDR1 KGHDR and CDR2 SFDVKD. The CDR3 protein is CATSDSPWEGVTDTQYF. In nucleotides, the CDR3 is TGTGCCACCAGTGATTCGCCATGGGAGGGTGTGACAGATACGCAGTATTTT.

This sequence joins TRBV27 and TRBJ1-6, with 7 bases that match TRBD1. Germline values: CDR1 MNHEY, CDR2 SMNVEV (reference sequence). With 2 bases clipped from V and 10 bases from J, the junction kept 17 bases outside the gene matches. CDR3 size: 18 residues. CDR3 DNA sequence: TGTGCCAGCAGTTTAATCGGGCAGGGGGGGGGTATACGCTCACCCCTCCACTTT. Its translation: CASSLIGQGGGIRSPLHF.

This clonotype came up a few times. V usage is TRBV3-1 and J usage is TRBJ2-4; D perhaps matches TRBD2 (6 bases). The CDR3 length is 14 residues. CDR1 LGHDT and CDR2 YNNKEL come from the germline V gene (reference sequence). Trimming pared 2 bases from V and 1 base from J, leaving 6 bases between. CDR3 sequence (DNA): TGTGCCAGCAGCCAACGGGGGGCCAAAAACATTCAGTACTTC. Translating it yields CASSQRGAKNIQYF.

This clonotype has more than one count but fewer than ten. The rearrangement joins TRBV24-1 to TRBJ2-1, with TRBD2 matching 11 bases. There are 13 residues in the CDR3. The V gene's germline CDR1 is KGHDR and CDR2 SFDVKD. J was trimmed by 8 bases and V by 7 bases; bases with no gene match: 3. The chain's CDR3 is CATRDSGRDEQFF. As DNA, the CDR3 is TGTGCCACCAGGGATAGCGGGAGGGATGAGCAGTTCTTC.

This chain joins TRBV20-1 and TRBJ1-5, with 7 bases matching TRBD1. J lost 4 bases, V lost 0 bases, and 15 bases had no gene match. This CDR3 spans 18 amino acids. Germline V lookup: CDR1 DFQATT, CDR2 SNEGSKA (reference sequence). Here the CDR3 reads CSARDKGQIIPLNQPQHF. The CDR3 DNA sequence: TGCAGTGCTAGAGATAAGGGACAGATTATTCCCCTAAATCAGCCCCAGCATTTT.

This clonotype was counted many times. The chain links TRBV20-1 to TRBJ1-6; 7 nucleotides match TRBD1. Germline values: CDR1 DFQATT, CDR2 SNEGSKA (reference sequence). Trimming cost V 0 bases and J 13 bases; bases outside gene matches: 15. The CDR3 has 16 residues. For the CDR3, the DNA is TGCAGTGCTAGAGACGCCCGACAGGGTACTACGGGTCCCCTCCACTTT. Amino acid sequence: CSARDARQGTTGPLHF.

The chain uses TRBV5-8 and TRBJ2-7; perhaps D is TRBD1 or TRBD2 (6 bases each). Germline lookup yields CDR1 SGHTS and CDR2 YDEGEE. V gave up 4 bases and J gave up 7 bases, with 18 bases separating them. CDR3 length: 14 residues. DNA for the CDR3: TGTGCCAGCAGCGGGGACGGGGGCCGCAGGGAGCAGTACTTC. This encodes CASSGDGGRREQYF.

This chain uses TRBV24-1 with TRBJ2-1; 13 bases align to TRBD2. Losses at the gene ends were 3 bases for V and 9 bases for J; bases not matched to a gene: 10. The germline CDR1 and CDR2 sequences are KGHDR and SFDVKD. The CDR3 spans 17 residues. CDR3 sequence reads: CATSDPYGTSGAFEQFF. CDR3 sequence (DNA): TGTGCCACCAGTGATCCCTACGGGACTAGCGGGGCTTTTGAGCAGTTCTTC.

The chain is built from TRBV15 and TRBJ2-7; D call uncertain. The CDR3 consists of 13 residues. Deletions cut 0 bases from V and 2 bases from J, with 5 bases between. Germline CDR1 is LNHNV and CDR2 is YYDKDF (reference sequence). In DNA form, the CDR3 reads TGTGCCACCAGCAGAGAGAGGACCTACGAGCAGTACTTC. The encoded protein is CATSRERTYEQYF. The full variable domain, completed using reference TRBV15 and TRBJ2-7, is DAMVIQNPRYQVTQFGKPVTLSCSQTLNHNVMYWYQQKSSQAPKLLFHYYDKDFNNEADTPDNFQSRRPNTSFCFLDIRSPGLGDTAMYLCATSRERTYEQYFGPGTRLTVT.

In this sample, this clonotype turned up once. The genes are TRBV10-3 and TRBJ2-3, with 8 bases that match TRBD1. The CDR3 consists of 14 residues. V trimming: 6 bases; J trimming: 0 bases; junction bases outside the gene matches: 2. CDR1 and CDR2 (germline): ENHRY, SYGVKD. CDR3 residues: CAIRGQGSTDTQYF. DNA of the CDR3: TGTGCCATCAGAGGACAGGGAAGCACAGATACGCAGTATTTT.

The V gene is TRBV21-1, the J gene TRBJ1-1; the DNA was not used to check the table's D call, TRBD1. TRBV21-1 is a pseudogene locus. There are 16 residues in the CDR3. The CDR3 DNA reads TGTGCCAGCAGCCAAGCCCGACAGGGATCGAACACTGAAGCTTTCTTT. It translates to CASSQARQGSNTEAFF.

This clonotype was observed once. The chain links TRBV6-4 to TRBJ2-3, with 9 positions matching TRBD1. Germline CDR1 MRHNA, CDR2 SNTAGT. After removal of 6 bases from V and 5 bases from J, the junction contained 3 bases not matched to a gene. The CDR3 spans 13 residues. The CDR3, as DNA: TGTGCCAGCAGCGGACAGGGGCTAGATACGCAGTATTTT. It translates to CASSGQGLDTQYF.

This chain links TRBV12-3 or TRBV12-4 with TRBJ1-1; D gene ambiguous. Trimming stripped 5 bases from V and 7 bases from J, with 14 bases between. The CDR3 contains 13 residues. CDR3 protein: CASSPERKHEAFF. The CDR3 nucleotides read TGTGCCAGCAGTCCCGAAAGGAAGCATGAAGCTTTCTTT.

The chain carries TRBV2 and TRBJ1-2; the D is unclear. CDR3 length: 14 residues. CDR1 and CDR2 from the germline V gene are SNHLY and FYNNEI. The V and J ends lost 7 bases and 4 bases respectively, with 16 bases between them. CDR3 DNA: TGTGCCAGCACCCTAAATCGAAGCAGCTATGGCTACACCTTC. Amino acid sequence: CASTLNRSSYGYTF. Looking up the rest from reference TRBV2 and TRBJ1-2 gives the full variable domain: EPEVTQTPSHQVTQMGQEVILRCVPISNHLYFYWYRQILGQKVEFLVSFYNNEISEKSEIFDDQFSVERPDGSNFTLKIRSTKLEDSAMYFCASTLNRSSYGYTFGSGTRLTVV.

V and J are TRBV12-3 or TRBV12-4 and TRBJ2-3; possibly TRBD1 or TRBD2 for D (5 bases each). This CDR3 region has 14 residues. Trimming left V 7 bases short and J 5 bases short, with 16 bases between. Here the CDR3 DNA reads TGTGCCAGCATCCGCGCCGGGGCGCGAGATACGCAGTATTTT. Translated, it gives CASIRAGARDTQYF.

This chain joins TRBV3-1 and TRBJ2-1; D is ambiguous. The CDR3 loop spans 15 amino acids. Germline V gene sequence: CDR1 LGHDT, CDR2 YNNKEL (reference sequence). Trimming took 3 bases from V and 4 from J, leaving 13 bases between them. The CDR3 loop reads CASSHRPRNYNEQFF. Written as DNA, the CDR3 is TGTGCCAGCAGCCACCGGCCCCGGAATTACAATGAGCAGTTCTTC.